The sequence of this T cell receptor (beta chain) was determined in a study of T-cell memory formation after mild COVID-19. General study points: Confirmation was lacking for SARS-CoV-2 specificity of second-wave clones that peaked on day 37. CD4+ contracting clones were found mainly in CM and EM, and CD8+ ones in EMRA.

From 5'RACE with constant-segment primers came TCR alpha and TCR beta cDNA libraries that carried sample barcodes and UMIs. One entry per CDR3 protein results from TCRdb running MiXCR on the 5' RACE reads. The sample yields fewer than 550,000 distinct CDR3 sequences, roughly 20% seen once. This clonotype has at least ten counts. Its antigen remains unknown. This receptor was identified in an adult woman who had mild COVID-19 (a few samples of this study predate the infection). Cell type and time point are not known. Sequences were obtained from PBMCs or a T cell subset sorted from them (not recorded which).

CDR3 residues: CASSIAGRGARDEQFF. The CDR3 DNA is TGTGCCAGCAGCATAGCAGGGCGGGGGGCGCGGGATGAGCAGTTCTTC. The V and J genes are TRBV12-3 or TRBV12-4 and TRBJ2-1; 8 nucleotides line up with TRBD2. With 6 bases clipped from V and 8 bases from J, the junction kept 15 bases outside the gene matches. This CDR3 is 16 amino acids long.